Following are 14 T cell receptor beta chains from one sample sequenced in a study of tumor T cells in aggressive B-cell lymphoma. Using immunoSEQ multiplex PCR, the repertoire was profiled, and TCRdb retains in-frame clones only, with some absent. The data contain over 2,500 clones, 85% to 90% of them singletons. Material for sequencing was tumor tissue. The receptor source for this set is an adult with diffuse large B cell lymphoma.

The V gene is TRBV7-9, the J gene TRBJ1-1; D not certain. Germline CDR1 and CDR2: SEHNR and FQNEAQ (reference sequence). The CDR3 spans 13 residues. Trimming took 0 bases from V and 8 from J, leaving 10 bases between them. The CDR3 region is CASSLAFSEEAFF. CDR3 DNA sequence: TGTGCCAGCAGCTTAGCGTTTAGTGAGGAAGCTTTCTTT.

This chain links TRBV7-9 with TRBJ1-2; tentatively, D is TRBD1 (5 bases). The germline V gene encodes CDR1 SEHNR and CDR2 FQNEAQ (reference sequence). The CDR3 covers 17 residues. V lost 4 bases and J lost 6, with 24 bases in between. Written as DNA, the CDR3 is TGTGCCAGCAGCTCCTTAGGGGCAGGGTTCCTATTAGATGGCTACACCTTC. This gives the protein CASSSLGAGFLLDGYTF.

V and J are TRBV10-3 and TRBJ2-3, with D possibly being TRBD2 (5 bases). The CDR3 has 15 amino acids. Trimming pared 0 bases from V and 2 bases from J, leaving 9 bases between. CDR1 is ENHRY and CDR2 is SYGVKD in the germline V gene. In DNA, the CDR3 is TGTGCCATCAGTGAGTCCCGGGGTAACACAGATACGCAGTATTTT. Encoded protein: CAISESRGNTDTQYF.

The chain combines TRBV5-8 with TRBJ2-1; perhaps TRBD2 as D (5 bases). The CDR3 consists of 12 residues. Germline CDR1 reads SGHTS; CDR2 reads YDEGEE. Trimming left V 1 base short and J 8 bases short, with 7 bases between. As DNA, the CDR3 is TGTGCCAGCAGCTTGCCGGGGTATGAGCAGTTCTTC. Amino acid sequence: CASSLPGYEQFF.

The rearrangement uses TRBV4-2 and TRBJ2-1; 10 positions agree with TRBD1. This CDR3 has 17 residues. Losses at the gene ends were 1 base for V and 8 bases for J; bases not matched to a gene: 11. Germline assignment: CDR1 LGHNA and CDR2 YNFKEQ. The CDR3 coding sequence is TGTGCCAGCAGCCAAGTAAGCGGGACAGGGGATTTTCATGAGCAGTTCTTC. Amino acid sequence: CASSQVSGTGDFHEQFF.

The V gene is TRBV28, the J gene TRBJ2-7; 7 nucleotides match TRBD1. CDR1 MDHEN and CDR2 SYDVKM come from the germline V gene. With 7 bases clipped from V and 4 bases from J, the junction kept 10 bases outside the gene matches. The CDR3 is made up of 14 amino acids. CDR3 DNA: TGTGCCAGCACAGCCGGGACAGTCGGATACGAGCAGTACTTC. It is translated as CASTAGTVGYEQYF. The variable domain in full, completed from reference TRBV28 and TRBJ2-7, reads DVKVTQSSRYLVKRTGEKVFLECVQDMDHENMFWYRQDPGLGLRLIYFSYDVKMKEKGDIPEGYSVSREKKERFSLILESASTNQTSMYLCASTAGTVGYEQYFGPGTRLTVT.

The chain recombines TRBV29-1 with TRBJ2-1; 10 positions agree with TRBD1. This CDR3 contains 15 residues. Trimming took 7 bases from V and 4 from J; bases not matched to a gene: 10. Germline CDR1 is SQVTM and CDR2 is ANQGSEA. The CDR3 DNA follows: TGCAGCGCTAGGGGGAGGGGACAGGGGTACAATGAGCAGTTCTTC. This gives the protein CSARGRGQGYNEQFF.

In its sample, this clone was seen a few times. The chain uses TRBV9 and TRBJ2-2; TRBD2 matches 9 bases. This CDR3 is built from 15 residues. J lost 6 bases, V lost 0 bases, and 3 bases had no gene match. Germline V gene lookup returns CDR1 SGDLS and CDR2 YYNGEE. This chain's CDR3 is CASSVGTSVSGELFF. CDR3 nucleotide sequence: TGTGCCAGCAGCGTAGGGACTAGCGTTTCCGGGGAGCTGTTTTTT.

The chain combines TRBV11-2 with TRBJ2-3; no definite D call. The V and J ends lost 5 bases and 0 bases respectively, with 3 bases between them. The length of the CDR3 is 12 residues. Germline V gene data show CDR1 as SGHAT and CDR2 as FQNNGV. The CDR3: CASSLSTDTQYF. The CDR3, as DNA: TGTGCCAGCAGCCTTAGCACAGATACGCAGTATTTT.

This chain uses TRBV5-4 with TRBJ2-2; 9 positions match TRBD1. This CDR3 is built from 15 residues. The ends lost 4 bases at V and 6 bases at J; junction bases unmatched: 7. The germline V gene has CDR1 SGHNT and CDR2 YYREEE (reference sequence). CDR3 region: CASSDRTGVAGELFF. The CDR3 DNA reads TGTGCCAGCAGCGACAGGACAGGGGTGGCCGGGGAGCTGTTTTTT.

The chain combines TRBV4-1 with TRBJ2-5; 9 nucleotides align to TRBD2. The CDR3 sequence is 15 residues long. Germline values: CDR1 MGHRA, CDR2 YSYEKL. After removal of 6 bases from V and 4 bases from J, the junction contained 9 bases not matched to a gene. Here the CDR3 reads CASSLYSGGLETQYF. As DNA, the CDR3 is TGCGCCAGCAGTCTTTATAGCGGGGGTTTAGAGACCCAGTACTTC.

The genes are TRBV6-1 and TRBJ1-6; no firm D call. Trimming removed 3 bases from V and 9 bases from J, with 9 bases in between. Germline CDR1 MNHNS, CDR2 SASEGT. The CDR3 extends over 13 amino acids. CDR3 nucleotide sequence: TGTGCCAGCAGTGACAACACGGGTTCACCCCTCCACTTT. Protein sequence: CASSDNTGSPLHF.

The V gene is TRBV5-8, the J gene TRBJ2-3; perhaps TRBD2 as D (5 bases). Trimming removed 4 bases at V and 1 base at J, with 13 bases between. Germline CDR1 SGHTS, CDR2 YDEGEE. The CDR3 consists of 15 residues. CDR3 region: CASSPRGRGTDTQYF. The CDR3 DNA follows: TGTGCCAGCAGCCCACGGGGAAGGGGCACAGATACGCAGTATTTT.

The genes are TRBV11-3 and TRBJ2-5; 7 positions match TRBD2. The V gene's germline CDR1 is SGHNT and CDR2 YENEEA. V lost 5 bases, J lost 4 bases, and 4 bases stayed unmatched. The CDR3 runs 13 residues. The CDR3 DNA reads as TGTGCCAGCAGCCCCAGGGAGGGAGAGACCCAGTACTTC. It specifies CASSPREGETQYF.